The T cell receptor beta chain described here comes from a study of blood T cell repertoires in COVID-19. Study-wide context: COVID-19 samples from acute and convalescent phases originated in the United States, Italy and Spain. Nucleic acid was either cDNA or gDNA, and it came from T cells, B-cell-depleted T cells, or PBMCs.

V lost 7 bases, J lost 5 bases, and 10 bases stayed unmatched. The CDR3 has 14 residues. From germline, CDR1 is SNHLY and CDR2 FYNNEI. Original handling: Counts of nucleated cells, estimated from reference gene primer amplification, were obtained. Profiled with immunoSEQ multiplex PCR; TCRdb holds only in-frame clones, not every one. The D gene and trimming were derived from the DNA, and the V and J assignments and clone size from that table. The profile covers some 250,000 clones, with around 86% appearing a single time and about 3.2% taken by the ten largest. This TCR was recovered from a woman aged 55-70 years with active or convalescent COVID-19. The material sequenced was peripheral blood. The chain couples TRBV2 to TRBJ2-5, with TRBD1 matching over 7 bases. CDR3 sequence reads: CASTPLGGRETQYF. CDR3 nucleotides: TGTGCCAGCACTCCCCTAGGGGGCCGCGAGACCCAGTACTTC.